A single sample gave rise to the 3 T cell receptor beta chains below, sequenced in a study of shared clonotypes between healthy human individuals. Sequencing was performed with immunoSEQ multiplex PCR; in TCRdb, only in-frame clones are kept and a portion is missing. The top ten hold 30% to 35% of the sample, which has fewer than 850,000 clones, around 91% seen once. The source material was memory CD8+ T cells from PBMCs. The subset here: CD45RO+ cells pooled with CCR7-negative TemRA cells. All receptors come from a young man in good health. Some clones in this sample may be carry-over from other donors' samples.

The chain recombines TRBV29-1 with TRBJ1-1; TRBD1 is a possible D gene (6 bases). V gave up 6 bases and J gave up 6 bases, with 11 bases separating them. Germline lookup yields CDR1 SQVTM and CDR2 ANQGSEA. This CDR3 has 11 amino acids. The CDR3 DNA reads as TGCAGCGTAGGAGGACAGCCTGAAGCTTTCTTT. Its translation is CSVGGQPEAFF.

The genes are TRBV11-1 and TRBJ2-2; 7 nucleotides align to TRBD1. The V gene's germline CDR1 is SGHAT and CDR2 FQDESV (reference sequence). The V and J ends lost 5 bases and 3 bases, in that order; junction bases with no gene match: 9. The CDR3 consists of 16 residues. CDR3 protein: CASSQRTGKDTGELFF. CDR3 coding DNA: TGTGCCAGCAGCCAGAGGACAGGCAAGGACACCGGGGAGCTGTTTTTT.

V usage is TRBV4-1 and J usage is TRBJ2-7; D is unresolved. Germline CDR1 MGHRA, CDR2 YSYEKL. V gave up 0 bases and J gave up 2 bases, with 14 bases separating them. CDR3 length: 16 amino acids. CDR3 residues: CASSQEGGGRAYEQYF. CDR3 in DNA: TGCGCCAGCAGCCAAGAAGGCGGCGGAAGGGCCTACGAGCAGTACTTC.